These T cell receptor beta chains were read from a single sample in a study of tumour-infiltrating T cells in Burkitt lymphoma. Only in-frame clones appear in the TCRdb table, and some are missing; sequencing was by immunoSEQ multiplex PCR. The sample consists of fewer than 2,500 clones, about two thirds of them appearing once. Sample: tumor tissue. All receptors derive from a human donor with diffuse large B-cell lymphoma. CDR3s include the opening cysteine and the closing phenylalanine or tryptophan. A D gene is named only where the DNA matches it firmly. Some rows mark clone size as missing; the rest say once, few, many or name a class of expanded clone.

d_call: .
clone_size: .
j_call: TRBJ1-2
v_call: TRBV28
cdr3_nt: TGTGCCAGCAGTCCCCCCTATGTGGGCTACACCTTC
cdr3_aa: CASSPPYVGYTF

d_call: .
clone_size: once
j_call: TRBJ2-1
v_call: TRBV19
cdr3_nt: TGTGCCAGTAGTTGGAGGGTCTCCTACAATGAGCAGTTCTTC
cdr3_aa: CASSWRVSYNEQFF

d_call: .
clone_size: few
j_call: TRBJ2-3
v_call: TRBV29-1
cdr3_nt: TGCAGCGTCCAGGGTGGGGAAGCAGATACGCAGTATTTT
cdr3_aa: CSVQGGEADTQYF

d_call: TRBD2
clone_size: .
j_call: TRBJ2-1
v_call: TRBV4-2
cdr3_nt: TGTGCCAGCAGCCAAGATCTGACTAGCGGGTACTACAATGAGCAGTTCTTC
cdr3_aa: CASSQDLTSGYYNEQFF

d_call: TRBD1
clone_size: few
j_call: TRBJ1-1
v_call: TRBV10-3
cdr3_nt: TGTGCCATCAGTGAAACCGGGACAGCGAACACTGAAGCTTTCTTT
cdr3_aa: CAISETGTANTEAFF

d_call: TRBD1
clone_size: .
j_call: TRBJ2-1
v_call: TRBV27
cdr3_nt: TGTGCCAGCAGTTTATGGACGGGACAGGGGGCCGGTGAGCAGTTCTTC
cdr3_aa: CASSLWTGQGAGEQFF

d_call: TRBD1
clone_size: .
j_call: TRBJ1-5
v_call: TRBV9
cdr3_nt: TGTGCCAGCAGCCCTCGGGCAGGGGGCCGTCCCCAGCATTTT
cdr3_aa: CASSPRAGGRPQHF

d_call: .
clone_size: once
j_call: TRBJ2-7
v_call: TRBV6-1
cdr3_nt: TGTGCCAGCAGTGTTGGAGTATTGACGGATGCCCTCTTCGGGCAGTACTTC
cdr3_aa: CASSVGVLTDALFGQYF

d_call: TRBD2
clone_size: .
j_call: TRBJ2-1
v_call: TRBV5-1
cdr3_nt: TGCGCCAGCAGCTTGGGATTATCGGGACTAGCGGGAGTCGATGAGCAGTTCTTC
cdr3_aa: CASSLGLSGLAGVDEQFF

d_call: .
clone_size: .
j_call: TRBJ2-2
v_call: TRBV9
cdr3_nt: TGTGCCAGCAGCGTTGAGACTAGCACCGGGGAGCTGTTTTTT
cdr3_aa: CASSVETSTGELFF

d_call: .
clone_size: .
j_call: TRBJ2-3
v_call: TRBV2
cdr3_nt: TGTGCCAGCAGTGAAGGGTCAGATACGCAGTATTTT
cdr3_aa: CASSEGSDTQYF

d_call: .
clone_size: large
j_call: TRBJ1-3
v_call: TRBV28
cdr3_nt: TGTGCCAGCAGTATGACAGGCGCACACTCTGGAAACACCATATATTTT
cdr3_aa: CASSMTGAHSGNTIYF

d_call: TRBD1
clone_size: .
j_call: TRBJ2-2
v_call: TRBV10-2
cdr3_nt: TGCGCCAGCAGGAGGGACAGGGAGACCGGGGAGCTGTTTTTT
cdr3_aa: CASRRDRETGELFF

d_call: .
clone_size: .
j_call: TRBJ1-2
v_call: TRBV7-1
cdr3_nt: TGTGCCAGCAGCTTTACCGACAGCCCCTTTCCCTATGGCTACACCTTC
cdr3_aa: CASSFTDSPFPYGYTF

d_call: .
clone_size: .
j_call: TRBJ1-5
v_call: TRBV6-6
cdr3_nt: TGTGCCAGCAGTTACTTTCCGGGTGGAAATCAGCCCCAGCATTTT
cdr3_aa: CASSYFPGGNQPQHF

d_call: .
clone_size: few
j_call: TRBJ2-6
v_call: TRBV28
cdr3_nt: TGTGCCAGCAGTTCGGACGCCAGTGGGGCCAACGTCCTGACTTTC
cdr3_aa: CASSSDASGANVLTF

d_call: TRBD2
clone_size: .
j_call: TRBJ2-5
v_call: TRBV6-5
cdr3_nt: TGTGCCAGCAGTTACGAGCGGGAGGTAGGAGAGACCCAGTACTTC
cdr3_aa: CASSYEREVGETQYF

d_call: .
clone_size: .
j_call: TRBJ1-1
v_call: TRBV19
cdr3_nt: TGTGCCAGTATGCGGACCGACTTGAACACTGAAGCTTTCTTT
cdr3_aa: CASMRTDLNTEAFF

d_call: .
clone_size: .
j_call: TRBJ2-1
v_call: TRBV4-1
cdr3_nt: TGCGCCAGCAGCCAGGAGGGGGTTCCCTACAATGAGCAGTTCTTC
cdr3_aa: CASSQEGVPYNEQFF

d_call: .
clone_size: once
j_call: TRBJ1-4
v_call: TRBV4-2
cdr3_nt: TGTGCCAGCAGCCAAACAGAGCAGGGCGGGGAAAAACTGTTTTTT
cdr3_aa: CASSQTEQGGEKLFF

d_call: .
clone_size: .
j_call: TRBJ2-5
v_call: TRBV18
cdr3_nt: TGTGCCAGCTCACGGTCTTTAGGGGAAGAGACCCAGTACTTC
cdr3_aa: CASSRSLGEETQYF

d_call: .
clone_size: .
j_call: TRBJ1-4
v_call: TRBV6-1
cdr3_nt: TGTGCCAGCAGTGAAGAGGGGAATGAAAAACTGTTTTTT
cdr3_aa: CASSEEGNEKLFF